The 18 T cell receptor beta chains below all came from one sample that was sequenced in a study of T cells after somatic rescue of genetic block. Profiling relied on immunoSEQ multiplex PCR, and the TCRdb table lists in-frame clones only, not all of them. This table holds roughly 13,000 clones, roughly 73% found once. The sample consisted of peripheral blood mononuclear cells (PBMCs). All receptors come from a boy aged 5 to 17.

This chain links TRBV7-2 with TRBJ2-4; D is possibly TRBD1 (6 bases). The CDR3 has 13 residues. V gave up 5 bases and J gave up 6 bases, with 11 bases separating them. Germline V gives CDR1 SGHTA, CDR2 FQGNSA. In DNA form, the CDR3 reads TGTGCCAGCAGCCCTGGGGGCAGAAACATTCAGTACTTC. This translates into CASSPGGRNIQYF.

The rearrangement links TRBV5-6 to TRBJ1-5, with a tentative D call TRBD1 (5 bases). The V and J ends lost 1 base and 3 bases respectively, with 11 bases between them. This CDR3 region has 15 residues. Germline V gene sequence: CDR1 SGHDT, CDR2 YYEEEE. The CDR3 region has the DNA TGTGCCAGCAGCTTGTTCGGGGGAAACAATCAGCCCCAGCATTTT. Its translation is CASSLFGGNNQPQHF.

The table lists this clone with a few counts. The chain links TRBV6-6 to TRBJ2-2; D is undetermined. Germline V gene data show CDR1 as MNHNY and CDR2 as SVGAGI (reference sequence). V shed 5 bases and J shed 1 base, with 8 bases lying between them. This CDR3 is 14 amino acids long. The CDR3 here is CASSSWGNTGELFF. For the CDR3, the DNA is TGTGCCAGCAGTAGCTGGGGGAACACCGGGGAGCTGTTTTTT.

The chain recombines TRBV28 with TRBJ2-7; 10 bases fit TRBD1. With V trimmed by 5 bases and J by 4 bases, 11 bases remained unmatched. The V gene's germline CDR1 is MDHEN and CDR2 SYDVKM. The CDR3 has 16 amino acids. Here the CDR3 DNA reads TGTGCCAGCAGTCCGCCGGGACAGGGGAAGACGTACGAGCAGTACTTC. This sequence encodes CASSPPGQGKTYEQYF.

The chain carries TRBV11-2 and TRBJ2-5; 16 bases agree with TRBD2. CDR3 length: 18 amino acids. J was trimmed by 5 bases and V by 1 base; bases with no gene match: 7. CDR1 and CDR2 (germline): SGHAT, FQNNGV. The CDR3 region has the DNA TGTGCCAGCAGCTTAGGAGGGACTAGCGGGGGGGCTGAGGAGACCCAGTACTTC. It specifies CASSLGGTSGGAEETQYF. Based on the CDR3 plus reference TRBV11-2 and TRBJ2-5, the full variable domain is EAGVAQSPRYKIIEKRQSVAFWCNPISGHATLYWYQQILGQGPKLLIQFQNNGVVDDSQLPKDRFSAERLKGVDSTLKIQPAKLEDSAVYLCASSLGGTSGGAEETQYFGPGTRLLVL.

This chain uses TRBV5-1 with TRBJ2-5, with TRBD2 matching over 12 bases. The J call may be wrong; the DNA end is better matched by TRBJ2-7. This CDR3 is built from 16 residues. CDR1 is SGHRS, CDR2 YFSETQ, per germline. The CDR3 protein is CASSLNLAGGMNEQYF. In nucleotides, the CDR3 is TGCGCCAGCAGCTTGAACCTAGCGGGAGGGATGAACGAGCAGTACTTC.

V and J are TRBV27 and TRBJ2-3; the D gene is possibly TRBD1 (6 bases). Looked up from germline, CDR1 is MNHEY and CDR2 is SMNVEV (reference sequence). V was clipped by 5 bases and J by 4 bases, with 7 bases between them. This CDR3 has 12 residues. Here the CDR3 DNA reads TGTGCCAGCAGTCCAGGGGCAGATACGCAGTATTTT. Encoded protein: CASSPGADTQYF.

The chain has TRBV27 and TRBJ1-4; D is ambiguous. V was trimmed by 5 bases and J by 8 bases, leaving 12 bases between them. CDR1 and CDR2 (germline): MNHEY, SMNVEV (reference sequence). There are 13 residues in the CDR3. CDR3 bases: TGTGCCAGCAGTACCAAGCCGGGGGAAAAACTGTTTTTT. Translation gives CASSTKPGEKLFF.

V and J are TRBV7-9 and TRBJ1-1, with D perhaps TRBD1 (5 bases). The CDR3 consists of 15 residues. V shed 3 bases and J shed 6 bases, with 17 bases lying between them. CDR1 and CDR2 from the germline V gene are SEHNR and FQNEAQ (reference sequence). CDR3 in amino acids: CASSLVPELRAEAFF. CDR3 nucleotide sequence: TGTGCCAGCAGCTTGGTTCCGGAGCTCAGGGCTGAAGCTTTCTTT.

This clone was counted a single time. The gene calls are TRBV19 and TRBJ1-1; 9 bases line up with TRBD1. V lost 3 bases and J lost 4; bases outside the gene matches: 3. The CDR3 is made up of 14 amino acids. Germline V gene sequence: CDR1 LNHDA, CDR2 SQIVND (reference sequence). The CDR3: CASSMGQGFTEAFF. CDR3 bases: TGTGCCAGTAGTATGGGACAGGGTTTCACTGAAGCTTTCTTT.

The CDR3 reads CASSLMSGRGTDTQYF. DNA of the CDR3: TGTGCCAGCAGCTTAATGAGCGGGAGAGGGACAGATACGCAGTATTTT. The chain has TRBV7-3 and TRBJ2-3; 8 bases align to TRBD2. The junction had 6 bases not matched to a gene; V was cut back by 1 base and J by 3 bases. This CDR3 has 16 residues. Per germline, CDR1 SGHTA and CDR2 FQGTGA.

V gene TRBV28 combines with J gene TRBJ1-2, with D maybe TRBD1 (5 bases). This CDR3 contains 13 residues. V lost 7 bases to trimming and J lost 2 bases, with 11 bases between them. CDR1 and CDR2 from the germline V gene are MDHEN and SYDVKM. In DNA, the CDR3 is TGTGCCAGCACCCCCGGGGCGAACTATGGCTACACCTTC. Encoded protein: CASTPGANYGYTF.

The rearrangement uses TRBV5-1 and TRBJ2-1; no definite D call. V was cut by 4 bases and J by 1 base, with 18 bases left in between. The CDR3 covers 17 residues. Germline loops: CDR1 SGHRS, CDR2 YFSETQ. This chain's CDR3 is CASSPQVVGFSYNEQFF. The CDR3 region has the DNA TGCGCCAGCAGCCCCCAGGTAGTAGGTTTTTCCTACAATGAGCAGTTCTTC.

CDR3 bases: TGCGCCAGCAGCTTGAGACAGGGGGGATACAATGAGCAGTTCTTC. Residues: CASSLRQGGYNEQFF. The chain employs TRBV5-1 and TRBJ2-1; TRBD1 aligns across 9 bases. The CDR3 has 15 residues. J lost 4 bases, V lost 1 base, and 3 bases had no gene match. Germline V gene lookup returns CDR1 SGHRS and CDR2 YFSETQ.

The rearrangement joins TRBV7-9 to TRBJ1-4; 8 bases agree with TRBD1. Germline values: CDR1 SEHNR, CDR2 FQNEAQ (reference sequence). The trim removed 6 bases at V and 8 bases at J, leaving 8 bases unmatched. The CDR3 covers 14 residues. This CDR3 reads CASRRTGREEKLFF. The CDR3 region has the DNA TGTGCCAGCAGACGGACAGGGCGAGAGGAAAAACTGTTTTTT.

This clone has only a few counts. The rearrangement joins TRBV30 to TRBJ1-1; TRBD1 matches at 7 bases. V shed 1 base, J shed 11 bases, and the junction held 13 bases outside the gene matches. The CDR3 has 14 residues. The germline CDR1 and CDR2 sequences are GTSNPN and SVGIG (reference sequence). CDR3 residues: CAWSAPTGRLRAFF. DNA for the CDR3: TGTGCCTGGAGTGCCCCGACAGGGAGGTTGAGGGCTTTCTTT.

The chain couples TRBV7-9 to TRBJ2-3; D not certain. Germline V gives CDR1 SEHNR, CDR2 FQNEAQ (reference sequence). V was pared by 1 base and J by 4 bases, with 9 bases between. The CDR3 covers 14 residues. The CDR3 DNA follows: TGTGCCAGCAGCTTAGGGGGAAACCCAGATACGCAGTATTTT. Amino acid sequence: CASSLGGNPDTQYF.

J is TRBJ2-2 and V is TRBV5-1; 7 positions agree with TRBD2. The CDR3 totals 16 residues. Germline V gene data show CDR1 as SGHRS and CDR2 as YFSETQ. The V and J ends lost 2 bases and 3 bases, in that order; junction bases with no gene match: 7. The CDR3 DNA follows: TGCGCCAGCAGCTTAAATCCGGGGGGATACACCGGGGAGCTGTTTTTT. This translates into CASSLNPGGYTGELFF.